These 32 T cell receptor beta chains were sequenced from one sample in a study of blood T cell repertoires in COVID-19. The repertoire was sequenced with immunoSEQ multiplex PCR; TCRdb's copy has only in-frame clones and lacks some. Here the sample spans about 300,000 clones, around 82% being singletons. Sequencing used peripheral blood. The receptor source for this set is a woman aged 45-65 years with acute or convalescent COVID-19.

The chain is built from TRBV9 and TRBJ2-5; no clear D. The germline CDR1 and CDR2 sequences are SGDLS and YYNGEE. This CDR3 spans 13 amino acids. V was shortened by 3 bases and J by 0 bases, with 6 bases between the two germline ends. As DNA, the CDR3 is TGTGCCAGCAGCGCGGAGTACCAAGAGACCCAGTACTTC. It specifies CASSAEYQETQYF.

The genes are TRBV15 and TRBJ1-2; 8 bases map to TRBD1. The CDR3 spans 14 residues. Germline values: CDR1 LNHNV, CDR2 YYDKDF (reference sequence). V was clipped by 4 bases and J by 2 bases; unmatched bases: 3. The CDR3 reads CATSKHRGNYGYTF. The CDR3 DNA is TGTGCCACCAGCAAACACAGGGGGAACTATGGCTACACCTTC.

This rearrangement joins TRBV10-3 to TRBJ1-3; D is uncertain. The ends were cut back, 4 bases at V and 2 bases at J, with 18 bases in the middle. CDR3 length: 17 amino acids. From germline, CDR1 is ENHRY and CDR2 SYGVKD. CDR3 bases: TGTGCCATCAGTGGCCTATATCAGGCAAAAGCTGGAAACACCATATATTTT. Translated, it gives CAISGLYQAKAGNTIYF.

The chain joins TRBV18 to TRBJ2-1, with TRBD1 matching over 7 bases. The germline V gene encodes CDR1 KGHSH and CDR2 LQKENI. This CDR3 is built from 15 residues. V lost 4 bases to trimming and J lost 4 bases; unmatched junction nucleotides: 7. The CDR3 loop is CASSLRTGAYNEQFF. DNA for the CDR3: TGTGCCAGCTCACTTCGGACAGGCGCATACAATGAGCAGTTCTTC.

For this clone: Other DNA sequences of this sample code for an identical CDR3. V gene TRBV2 combines with J gene TRBJ1-3; D call uncertain. CDR1 and CDR2 (germline): SNHLY, FYNNEI. This CDR3 region has 15 residues. V was cut by 0 bases and J by 0 bases, with 6 bases left in between. The CDR3 reads CASSEARGSGNTIYF. Written as DNA, the CDR3 is TGTGCCAGCAGTGAAGCCCGGGGCTCTGGAAACACCATATATTTT.

This clone was detected many times. The chain is built from TRBV5-8 and TRBJ1-5; 8 nucleotides line up with TRBD1. The CDR3 has 16 residues. V dropped 2 bases and J dropped 0; count of bases not matched to a gene: 4. Per the germline V gene, CDR1 is SGHTS and CDR2 is YDEGEE. CDR3: CASSFRQGSSNQPQHF. As DNA, the CDR3 is TGTGCCAGCAGCTTCCGACAGGGGAGTAGCAATCAGCCCCAGCATTTT.

The V call is TRBV10-3, the J call TRBJ2-6; 8 bases fit TRBD1. V was pared by 4 bases and J by 2 bases, with 7 bases of the junction left unmatched. Germline values: CDR1 ENHRY, CDR2 SYGVKD. This CDR3 contains 17 residues. For the CDR3, the DNA is TGTGCCATCAGTGTGACAGGGGAAGGGGCTGGGGCCAACGTCCTGACTTTC. It specifies CAISVTGEGAGANVLTF.

The chain couples TRBV5-5 to TRBJ2-3; D is unclear. The V end was cut by 2 bases, the J end by 5 bases, with 9 bases between. CDR1 is SGHKS and CDR2 is YYEKEE in the germline V gene (reference sequence). The CDR3 loop spans 13 amino acids. The CDR3 region is CASSFRYEDTQYF. In DNA form, the CDR3 reads TGTGCCAGCAGCTTTAGATATGAAGATACGCAGTATTTT.

The sample holds a few counts of this clone. The V gene is TRBV19, the J gene TRBJ1-2, with 8 bases fitting TRBD1. Trimming cost V 5 bases and J 9 bases; bases outside gene matches: 11. CDR3 size: 14 residues. Germline CDR1 LNHDA, CDR2 SQIVND (reference sequence). The CDR3 sequence is CASSSNPGQVRYTF. The CDR3 nucleotides read TGTGCCAGTAGTTCCAACCCGGGACAGGTCCGCTACACCTTC.

This clone was observed once. This chain joins TRBV30 and TRBJ1-2; 9 nucleotides match TRBD1. J lost 7 bases, V lost 4 bases, and 16 bases had no gene match. The CDR3 is made up of 16 amino acids. Germline assignment: CDR1 GTSNPN and CDR2 SVGIG (reference sequence). CDR3 loop: CAWIRTGGRGLGGYTF. The CDR3, as DNA: TGTGCCTGGATTAGAACAGGGGGCAGGGGGCTAGGTGGCTACACCTTC.

V usage is TRBV5-1 and J usage is TRBJ1-5; 7 nucleotides agree with TRBD1. The germline gives CDR1 SGHRS, CDR2 YFSETQ. Losses at the gene ends were 4 bases for V and 7 bases for J; bases not matched to a gene: 8. CDR3 length: 14 amino acids. The CDR3 DNA is TGCGCCAGCAGCCCGGAGGGGGCTGGACAGCCCCAGCATTTT. It yields the protein CASSPEGAGQPQHF. Based on the CDR3 plus reference TRBV5-1 and TRBJ1-5, the full variable domain is KAGVTQTPRYLIKTRGQQVTLSCSPISGHRSVSWYQQTPGQGLQFLFEYFSETQRNKGNFPGRFSGRQFSNSRSEMNVSTLELGDSALYLCASSPEGAGQPQHFGDGTRLSIL.

This chain uses TRBV18 with TRBJ1-3, with 11 bases fitting TRBD1. Germline V gene lookup returns CDR1 KGHSH and CDR2 LQKENI. The CDR3 runs 16 residues. The J segment lost 2 bases and the V segment lost 2 bases, leaving 2 bases of the junction unmatched. In DNA, the CDR3 is TGTGCCAGCTCACCATGGACAGGGGGCACTGGAAACACCATATATTTT. This translates into CASSPWTGGTGNTIYF.

V and J are TRBV27 and TRBJ2-3; 8 nucleotides line up with TRBD2. CDR3 size: 15 residues. The V gene end was trimmed by 4 bases and the J gene end by 6 bases; junction bases not matched to a gene: 9. Germline V gene data show CDR1 as MNHEY and CDR2 as SMNVEV (reference sequence). The CDR3: CASSSPGLGVDTQYF. For the CDR3, the DNA is TGTGCCAGCAGTTCCCCGGGACTAGGGGTGGATACGCAGTATTTT.

This clone is a singleton in its sample. The genes are TRBV6-4 and TRBJ1-1, with TRBD1 matching over 7 bases. The junction had 4 bases not matched to a gene; V was cut back by 2 bases and J by 7 bases. The CDR3 spans 13 residues. CDR1 is MRHNA, CDR2 SNTAGT, per germline. The CDR3 bases are TGTGCCAGCAGTGACCCCGGGACAGATGAAGCTTTCTTT. Its translation is CASSDPGTDEAFF.

V and J are TRBV6-1 and TRBJ2-7; no definite D call. CDR3 length equals 13 residues. Germline-derived CDR1 and CDR2 are MNHNS and SASEGT. Trimming cost V 0 bases and J 3 bases, with 6 bases left between them. The CDR3 DNA reads TGTGCCAGCAGTGAAGCACAGAACTACGAGCAGTACGTC. This translates into CASSEAQNYEQYV.

This sequence joins TRBV6-1 and TRBJ2-1; a weak D match, TRBD2 (5 bases). Trimming removed 4 bases from V and 0 bases from J, with 13 bases in between. This CDR3 is built from 16 residues. CDR1 is MNHNS and CDR2 is SASEGT in the germline V gene. CDR3 residues: CASSGRAESSYNEQFF. The CDR3 DNA is TGTGCCAGCAGTGGACGAGCGGAGAGCTCCTACAATGAGCAGTTCTTC.

The chain couples TRBV30 to TRBJ1-3, with 8 positions matching TRBD1. This CDR3 has 13 residues. CDR1 is GTSNPN, CDR2 SVGIG, per germline (reference sequence). V dropped 8 bases and J dropped 3; count of bases not matched to a gene: 6. The CDR3 region has the DNA TGTGCCAGTCAGGGGGCTAATGGAAACACCATATATTTT. This codes for CASQGANGNTIYF.

This clone was counted a single time. The chain links TRBV4-1 to TRBJ2-5, with D unclear. V gave up 0 bases and J gave up 5 bases, with 10 bases separating them. This CDR3 is built from 14 residues. The germline V gene encodes CDR1 MGHRA and CDR2 YSYEKL. CDR3 nucleotides: TGCGCCAGCAGCCAAGACCCGGTCATGGAGACCCAGTACTTC. It is translated as CASSQDPVMETQYF.

This clone was seen more than once but under ten times. The chain couples TRBV3-1 (or the pseudogene TRBV3-2) to TRBJ1-1; no clear D gene. Germline values: CDR1 LGHDT, CDR2 YNNKEL (reference sequence). CDR3 size: 12 residues. Trimming pared 3 bases from V and 6 bases from J, leaving 8 bases between. For the CDR3, the DNA is TGTGCCAGCAGCCACGGAGGGTCTGAAGCTTTCTTT. Translated: CASSHGGSEAFF.

J is TRBJ2-7 and V is TRBV6-5, with 7 positions matching TRBD1. The CDR3 runs 14 residues. CDR1 and CDR2 from the germline V gene are MNHEY and SVGAGI. V lost 7 bases to trimming and J lost 1 base; unmatched junction nucleotides: 7. CDR3 protein: CASTLSRGSYEQYV. DNA for the CDR3: TGTGCCAGCACTCTGTCCAGGGGGTCCTACGAGCAGTACGTC.

V and J are TRBV27 and TRBJ1-1; weak D call: TRBD1 (6 bases). The ends were cut back, 5 bases at V and 4 bases at J, with 14 bases in the middle. The CDR3 consists of 14 residues. The germline V gene encodes CDR1 MNHEY and CDR2 SMNVEV (reference sequence). Here the CDR3 reads CASSRGYRGTEAFF. The CDR3 nucleotides are TGTGCCAGCAGTAGGGGGTATCGGGGCACTGAAGCTTTCTTT.

The rearrangement uses TRBV6-4 and TRBJ2-1; a possible D gene is TRBD2 (5 bases). Germline loops: CDR1 MRHNA, CDR2 SNTAGT. Trimming stripped 2 bases from V and 10 bases from J, with 6 bases between. The CDR3 extends over 11 amino acids. DNA for the CDR3: TGTGCCAGCAGTGACGGCGGGGAGCAGTTCTTC. Translation: CASSDGGEQFF.

This clone turned up a few times. The rearrangement uses TRBV5-1 and TRBJ1-1; the D is unclear. The V and J ends lost 4 bases and 8 bases respectively, with 18 bases between them. Germline V gives CDR1 SGHRS, CDR2 YFSETQ. The CDR3 runs to 14 residues. CDR3 residues: CASSTPSSGEEAFF. CDR3 sequence (DNA): TGCGCCAGCAGCACTCCCTCATCAGGCGAGGAAGCTTTCTTT.

This clone has a single count. An end of the junction differs from the germline gene, which may be a read error. The CDR3, as DNA: TGTGCCAGCAGTACGGGGGGCCATGAGCGACTGTTTTTT. Translation: CASSTGGHERLFF. This chain links TRBV19 with TRBJ1-4; TRBD1 might be the D (6 bases). The CDR3 consists of 13 residues. Germline V gene lookup returns CDR1 LNHDA and CDR2 SQIVND (reference sequence).

This clone was detected only once. The J gene is TRBJ2-7, the V gene TRBV7-2; D call uncertain. Per germline, CDR1 SGHTA and CDR2 FQGNSA. This CDR3 region has 15 residues. V shed 3 bases and J shed 2 bases, with 14 bases lying between them. In nucleotides, the CDR3 is TGTGCCAGCAGCTTCTGGGCAGAACCTACCTACGAGCAGTACTTC. The encoded protein is CASSFWAEPTYEQYF. The full variable domain, with the rest looked up from reference TRBV7-2 and TRBJ2-7, is GAGVSQSPSNKVTEKGKDVELRCDPISGHTALYWYRQSLGQGLEFLIYFQGNSAPDKSGLPSDRFSAERTGGSVSTLTIQRTQQEDSAVYLCASSFWAEPTYEQYFGPGTRLTVT.

This chain links TRBV10-3 with TRBJ1-3, with TRBD1 as a possible D gene (6 bases). The CDR3 has 11 amino acids. V gave up 10 bases and J gave up 4 bases, with 8 bases separating them. Germline CDR1 is ENHRY and CDR2 is SYGVKD. The CDR3 nucleotides read TGTGCCACGAGGGGGGGAAACACCATATATTTT. This sequence encodes CATRGGNTIYF.

The CDR3 reads CASWDRGESPDTQYF. DNA of the CDR3: TGTGCCAGTTGGGACAGGGGAGAATCTCCAGATACGCAGTATTTT. The gene calls are TRBV2 and TRBJ2-3; 10 positions agree with TRBD1. Germline loops: CDR1 SNHLY, CDR2 FYNNEI. The CDR3 extends over 15 amino acids. Trimming at V came to 9 bases and at J to 4 bases, leaving 10 bases not matched to a gene.

The V and J genes are TRBV3-1 (or the pseudogene TRBV3-2) and TRBJ2-2, with TRBD2 identical over 7 bases. This CDR3 has 15 amino acids. J lost 1 base, V lost 6 bases, and 5 bases had no gene match. CDR1 is LGHDT, CDR2 YNNKEL, per germline (reference sequence). This chain's CDR3 is CASRRSGGNTGELFF. The CDR3 bases are TGTGCCAGCAGACGCTCGGGGGGGAACACCGGGGAGCTGTTTTTT.

The chain links TRBV6-5 to TRBJ2-5, with no clear D. Trimming left V 5 bases short and J 2 bases short, with 3 bases between. This CDR3 contains 11 residues. Looked up from germline, CDR1 is MNHEY and CDR2 is SVGAGI. The CDR3 reads CASSQQETQYF. The CDR3 bases are TGTGCCAGCAGTCAGCAAGAGACCCAGTACTTC.

The CDR3 sequence: CAWSVRPGDRTHEQYF. The CDR3 DNA reads as TGTGCCTGGAGTGTAAGACCCGGGGACAGGACGCACGAGCAGTACTTC. V and J are TRBV30 and TRBJ2-7; TRBD1 agrees at 8 bases. The V gene's germline CDR1 is GTSNPN and CDR2 SVGIG (reference sequence). The CDR3 runs to 16 residues. V shed 0 bases and J 5 bases; nucleotides not matched to a gene: 12.

The chain recombines TRBV7-2 with TRBJ2-2, with a weak D call TRBD2 (7 bases). CDR3 length: 14 amino acids. The V gene lost 1 base and the J gene lost 7 bases, with 10 bases spanning the gap. CDR1 and CDR2 (germline): SGHTA, FQGNSA. The CDR3 DNA reads TGTGCCAGCAGCTTAGTGGGGGGGCTCGGGGAGCTGTTTTTT. Translation: CASSLVGGLGELFF.

The chain is built from TRBV7-3 and TRBJ2-2; 9 bases agree with TRBD2. V trimming: 3 bases; J trimming: 6 bases; junction bases outside the gene matches: 2. The CDR3 is made up of 14 amino acids. The germline V gene has CDR1 SGHTA and CDR2 FQGTGA. In DNA, the CDR3 is TGTGCCAGCAGCTTTAGCGGGAGTTCCGGGGAGCTGTTTTTT. As protein: CASSFSGSSGELFF.